This T cell receptor beta chain was sequenced for a study of T cell responses to AZD1222 COVID-19 vaccine. Study results and caveats: Samples come after the peak T cell response, not at day 14.

CDR1 SGHTS and CDR2 YDEGEE come from the germline V gene. Trimming took 4 bases from V and 0 from J, leaving 23 bases between them. This CDR3 spans 18 amino acids. As concerns this clone: Its specificity is unknown.

Some clones are missing from TCRdb's copy, which holds only in-frame ones; the method was immunoSEQ multiplex PCR. The repertoire holds around 140,000 clones, with roughly nine tenths as singletons. The J gene is TRBJ2-7, the V gene TRBV5-8, with D possibly matching TRBD1 (6 bases). Specimen: peripheral blood, collected on day 0 of AZD1222 vaccination. This receptor was taken from an adult in good health. The CDR3 region has the DNA TGTGCCAGCAGCGTTCTCTTGGGTGGGGGCGAAAGCTCCTACGAGCAGTACTTC. Translating gives CASSVLLGGGESSYEQYF.